This TCR beta chain was sequenced in a study of neoadjuvant anti-PD-1 for oral cavity cancer. This CDR3 spans 15 amino acids. The ends were cut back, 6 bases at V and 1 base at J, with 15 bases in the middle. CDR1 and CDR2 from the germline V gene are MNHEY and SMNVEV (reference sequence). Patients had HPV-negative, locally advanced oral cavity squamous cell carcinoma. Sequencing used immunoSEQ multiplex PCR; TCRdb keeps in-frame clones, though not all of them. The data show around 15,000 clones, about 72% seen once. This TCR derives from a person aged 35 to 85 with oral cavity squamous cell carcinoma. V is TRBV27 and J is TRBJ1-2; unclear D gene. The sample consisted of PBMCs, taken before nivolumab (anti-PD-1) treatment. Here the CDR3 DNA reads TGTGCCAGCAGAGCTATCGGGGTCAGTAACTATGGCTACACCTTC. As protein: CASRAIGVSNYGYTF.